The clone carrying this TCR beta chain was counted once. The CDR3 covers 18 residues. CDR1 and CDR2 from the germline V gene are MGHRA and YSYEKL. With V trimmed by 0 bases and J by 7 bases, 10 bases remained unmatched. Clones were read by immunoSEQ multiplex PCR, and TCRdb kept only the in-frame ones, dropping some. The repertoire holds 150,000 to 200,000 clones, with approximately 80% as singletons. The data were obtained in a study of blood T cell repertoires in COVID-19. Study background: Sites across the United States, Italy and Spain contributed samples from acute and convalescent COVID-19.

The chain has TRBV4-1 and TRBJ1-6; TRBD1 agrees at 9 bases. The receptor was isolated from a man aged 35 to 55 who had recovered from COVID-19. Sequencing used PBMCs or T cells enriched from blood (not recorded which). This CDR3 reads CASSQDLSGTGLNSPLHF. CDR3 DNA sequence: TGCGCCAGCAGCCAAGATCTTTCCGGGACAGGGTTAAATTCACCCCTCCACTTT.